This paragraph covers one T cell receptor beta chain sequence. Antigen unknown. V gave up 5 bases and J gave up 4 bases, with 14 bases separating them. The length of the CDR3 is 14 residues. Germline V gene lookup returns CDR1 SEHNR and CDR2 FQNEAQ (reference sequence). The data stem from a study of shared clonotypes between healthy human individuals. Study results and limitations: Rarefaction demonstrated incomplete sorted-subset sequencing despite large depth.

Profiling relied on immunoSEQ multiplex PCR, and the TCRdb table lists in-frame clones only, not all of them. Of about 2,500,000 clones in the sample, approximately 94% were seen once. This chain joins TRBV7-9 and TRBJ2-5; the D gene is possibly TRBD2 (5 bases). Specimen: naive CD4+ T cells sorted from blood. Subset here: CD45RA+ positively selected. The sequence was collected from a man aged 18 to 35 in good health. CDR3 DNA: TGTGCCAGCAGCCAAGGGAGTAGCCGAGAGACCCAGTACTTC. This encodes CASSQGSSRETQYF. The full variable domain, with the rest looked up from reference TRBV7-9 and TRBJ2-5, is DTGVSQNPRHKITKRGQNVTFRCDPISEHNRLYWYRQTLGQGPEFLTYFQNEAQLEKSRLLSDRFSAERPKGSFSTLEIQRTEQGDSAMYLCASSQGSSRETQYFGPGTRLLVL.